One sample yielded the 27 T cell receptor beta chains listed below, sequenced in a study of response to subunit inactivated influenza vaccine (dated by TCRdb to 2016 to 2018). To prepare the library, RT-PCR was applied. TCRdb shows the sequencer as Illumina HiSeq 2500. Clones were called with MiXCR by TCRdb after fastp trimmed the public reads at Q25, and only in-frame beta chains were retained. Each CDR3 protein gets just one entry, which takes the most common genes and DNA from the rows behind it. The sample includes around 500,000 distinct CDR3 sequences, with roughly 11% observed a single time. More than 10% of the sample belongs to the ten largest clones. The label giving this sample's time point can be read as: more than 35 days after influenza vaccine administration. This specimen was PBMCs from blood, taken 40 to 50 days after vaccination. Receptors originate from a man aged 50 or older who received an inactivated influenza vaccine. Donor details come from another sample of the same person, matched by shared clones.

The chain links TRBV7-3 to TRBJ2-5; D gene uncertain. From germline, CDR1 is SGHTA and CDR2 FQGTGA. V gave up 5 bases and J gave up 5 bases, with 15 bases separating them. This CDR3 region has 14 residues. For the CDR3, the DNA is TGTGCCAGCAGCAAAGGCCCCGGCGCGGAGACCCAGTACTTC. Encoded protein: CASSKGPGAETQYF.

This clonotype occurred many times. V usage is TRBV12-3 or TRBV12-4 and J usage is TRBJ1-3; the match to TRBD1 covers 7 bases. The CDR3 sequence is 16 residues long. V shed 5 bases, J shed 4 bases, and the junction held 11 bases outside the gene matches. CDR3 loop: CASSPTDRVLGNTIYF. CDR3 nucleotide sequence: TGTGCCAGCAGTCCTACAGACAGGGTTTTAGGAAACACCATATATTTT.

The chain has TRBV5-1 and TRBJ1-1, with D unclear. CDR1 and CDR2 (germline): SGHRS, YFSETQ. The CDR3 length is 15 residues. V lost 4 bases and J 0 bases, leaving 13 bases between the germline ends. CDR3 bases: TGCGCCAGCAGCCCCATCACGCACGTGAACACTGAAGCTTTCTTT. Residues: CASSPITHVNTEAFF.

This clonotype was recorded many times. The chain employs TRBV4-1 and TRBJ2-3; 7 nucleotides line up with TRBD1. The CDR3 is made up of 17 amino acids. Germline trimming cut 1 base from V and 0 bases from J; bases unmatched to any gene: 7. The germline V gene has CDR1 MGHRA and CDR2 YSYEKL. This chain's CDR3 is CASSQAPTGASTDTQYF. The CDR3 bases are TGCGCCAGCAGCCAAGCCCCTACAGGGGCCAGCACAGATACGCAGTATTTT.

This clonotype was counted at least ten times. The V and J genes are TRBV4-1 and TRBJ2-3; no reliable D call. CDR1 and CDR2 from the germline V gene are MGHRA and YSYEKL. The germline V and J ends were trimmed by 4 bases and 0 bases, with 2 bases remaining between them. This CDR3 region has 12 residues. The DNA of the CDR3 is TGCGCCAGCAGCCGTAGCACAGATACGCAGTATTTT. It yields the protein CASSRSTDTQYF.

Only a few counts were recorded for this clonotype. The CDR3 protein is CASSQNLPGDTQYF. The CDR3 nucleotides read TGCGCCAGCAGCCAAAACCTCCCGGGAGATACGCAGTATTTT. V is TRBV4-3 and J is TRBJ2-3; unclear D gene. Germline values: CDR1 LGHNA, CDR2 YSLEER. There are 14 residues in the CDR3. V lost 2 bases, J lost 5 bases, and 11 bases lay in between.

This clonotype has only a few counts. J is TRBJ2-7 and V is TRBV6-2 or TRBV6-3; TRBD2 agrees at 9 bases. This CDR3 has 15 amino acids. Trimming removed 2 bases from V and 5 bases from J; junction bases left unmatched: 7. Looked up from germline, CDR1 is MNHEY and CDR2 is SVGEGT. CDR3 amino acids: CASSYTLAGNNEQYF. CDR3 DNA: TGTGCCAGCAGTTACACTCTAGCGGGAAATAACGAGCAGTACTTC.

This chain connects TRBV24-1 to TRBJ1-2; D not certain. V lost 0 bases to trimming and J lost 8 bases, with 3 bases between them. Germline lookup yields CDR1 KGHDR and CDR2 SFDVKD. The CDR3 spans 11 residues. The CDR3 reads CATSDLWGYTF. For the CDR3, the DNA is TGTGCCACCAGTGATTTGTGGGGCTACACCTTC.

This sequence joins TRBV29-1 and TRBJ1-2; possibly TRBD1 for D (5 bases). Germline CDR1 reads SQVTM; CDR2 reads ANQGSEA. V was trimmed by 4 bases and J by 4 bases, leaving 7 bases between them. The CDR3 loop spans 11 amino acids. As DNA, the CDR3 is TGCAGCGTTGGGGGGACCTATGGCTACACCTTC. Amino acids: CSVGGTYGYTF.

The table lists this clonotype with a few counts. The chain recombines TRBV4-2 with TRBJ2-5, with a possible D match to TRBD2 (6 bases). V shed 4 bases and J shed 10 bases, with 16 bases lying between them. Germline V gene sequence: CDR1 LGHNA, CDR2 YNFKEQ. The CDR3 is made up of 13 amino acids. The CDR3, as DNA: TGTGCCAGCAGCCGGCGGACTGGGGAGGACCAGTACTTC. As protein: CASSRRTGEDQYF.

CDR3 sequence: CASSVVAGDTDTQYF. CDR3 nucleotide sequence: TGTGCCAGCAGCGTAGTAGCGGGGGACACAGATACGCAGTATTTT. V gene TRBV9 combines with J gene TRBJ2-3, with 9 bases identical to TRBD2. The CDR3 runs to 15 residues. After removal of 0 bases from V and 2 bases from J, the junction contained 1 base not matched to a gene. CDR1 is SGDLS, CDR2 YYNGEE, per germline.

This chain uses TRBV7-2 with TRBJ2-3; 10 bases line up with TRBD2. J was trimmed by 5 bases and V by 2 bases; bases with no gene match: 7. The length of the CDR3 is 16 residues. Germline CDR1 and CDR2: SGHTA and FQGNSA. CDR3 in amino acids: CASSLWLAGAQDTQYF. The CDR3 coding sequence is TGTGCCAGCAGCTTATGGCTAGCGGGAGCCCAAGATACGCAGTATTTT.

The table lists this clonotype with a few counts. The genes are TRBV3-1 and TRBJ2-5, with 8 bases that match TRBD2. V trimming: 5 bases; J trimming: 4 bases; junction bases outside the gene matches: 9. This CDR3 spans 15 amino acids. Germline CDR1 and CDR2: LGHDT and YNNKEL (reference sequence). This CDR3 is CASSSTGLAGETQYF. The CDR3 DNA reads as TGTGCCAGCAGCTCAACCGGGCTAGCGGGAGAGACCCAGTACTTC.

With respect to this clonotype: A read error is likely, as this CDR3 ends without the conserved phenylalanine or tryptophan. The V and J genes are TRBV12-3 or TRBV12-4 and TRBJ1-3, with no clear D. This CDR3 comprises 14 residues. V gave up 4 bases and J gave up 0 bases, with 7 bases separating them. Here the CDR3 DNA reads TGTGCCAGCAGTTACGGAAACTCTGGAAACACCATATATTTA. Its translation: CASSYGNSGNTIYL.

The rearrangement uses TRBV6-1 and TRBJ1-5; TRBD1 aligns across 7 bases. Looked up from germline, CDR1 is MNHNS and CDR2 is SASEGT. J lost 6 bases, V lost 6 bases, and 8 bases had no gene match. The CDR3 loop spans 14 amino acids. The CDR3 protein is CASRPYRGGQPQHF. Here the CDR3 DNA reads TGTGCCAGCAGGCCTTACAGGGGCGGTCAGCCCCAGCATTTT.

Many counts were recorded for this clonotype. The J gene is TRBJ2-3, the V gene TRBV5-1; D remains unclear. This CDR3 has 13 amino acids. From germline, CDR1 is SGHRS and CDR2 YFSETQ. The V end was cut by 0 bases, the J end by 4 bases, with 6 bases between. CDR3 sequence (DNA): TGCGCCAGCAGCTTGGAGGGCGCAGATACGCAGTATTTT. Amino acid sequence: CASSLEGADTQYF.

This clonotype was detected once. J is TRBJ2-1 and V is TRBV4-2; the match to TRBD2 covers 15 bases. Per germline, CDR1 LGHNA and CDR2 YNFKEQ. The V gene end was trimmed by 5 bases and the J gene end by 6 bases; junction bases not matched to a gene: 5. The length of the CDR3 is 16 residues. The CDR3 coding sequence is TGTGCCAGCAGCGCGCGGACTAGCGGGAGGGTCAATGAGCAGTTCTTC. Protein product: CASSARTSGRVNEQFF.

J is TRBJ1-2 and V is TRBV4-3; 8 bases agree with TRBD1. Germline V lookup: CDR1 LGHNA, CDR2 YSLEER. This CDR3 contains 14 residues. J was trimmed by 7 bases and V by 1 base; bases with no gene match: 5. The CDR3 here is CASSQAPTGVGYTF. For the CDR3, the DNA is TGCGCCAGCAGCCAAGCGCCGACAGGGGTTGGCTACACCTTC.

This clonotype was observed many times. The genes are TRBV12-3 or TRBV12-4 and TRBJ2-1; 9 bases fit TRBD1. Trimming cost V 6 bases and J 7 bases; bases outside gene matches: 10. CDR3 size: 15 residues. The CDR3 sequence: CASSLLGTGINEQFF. CDR3 DNA sequence: TGTGCCAGCAGCCTACTCGGGACAGGGATAAATGAGCAGTTCTTC.

The CDR3 DNA sequence: TGCAGTGCCCCGACTAGCGGGAGTGGGACCCAGTACTTC. It is translated as CSAPTSGSGTQYF. The chain links TRBV20-1 to TRBJ2-5; 12 bases are shared with TRBD2. The junction had 6 bases not matched to a gene; V was cut back by 6 bases and J by 7 bases. This CDR3 has 13 amino acids. Germline CDR1 DFQATT, CDR2 SNEGSKA (reference sequence).

This chain connects TRBV19 to TRBJ1-4; D is undetermined. The CDR3 extends over 13 amino acids. Germline V gene lookup returns CDR1 LNHDA and CDR2 SQIVND (reference sequence). V was trimmed by 7 bases and J by 8 bases, leaving 14 bases between them. DNA for the CDR3: TGTGCCAGTAACGGCGGTACGTTGGAAAAACTGTTTTTT. This codes for CASNGGTLEKLFF.

This clonotype was seen only a few times. The chain couples TRBV4-1 to TRBJ2-4, with 10 bases aligning to TRBD1. The CDR3 length is 17 residues. Germline CDR1 and CDR2: MGHRA and YSYEKL. After removal of 5 bases from V and 0 bases from J, the junction contained 7 bases not matched to a gene. The CDR3 DNA follows: TGCGCCAGCAGCGAAGGGACAGGGGCACTAGCCAAAAACATTCAGTACTTC. This gives the protein CASSEGTGALAKNIQYF.

In this sample, this clonotype turned up a few times. The junction and the germline gene differ at one end; a read error may be behind it. The chain joins TRBV6-2 or TRBV6-3 to TRBJ1-1, with a weak D call TRBD1 (5 bases). This CDR3 is 16 amino acids long. Germline loops: CDR1 MNHEY, CDR2 SVGEGT. This CDR3 is CSSVGGIALRRTEAFF. CDR3 DNA sequence: TGTTCCAGCGTTGGGGGTATTGCCCTAAGGCGGACTGAAGCTTTCTTT.

This clonotype was seen repeatedly, ten times or more. The J gene is TRBJ2-7, the V gene TRBV20-1; D is ambiguous. The CDR3 consists of 15 residues. Trimming shortened V by 0 bases and J by 2 bases, and 14 bases separated the two germline ends. Germline lookup yields CDR1 DFQATT and CDR2 SNEGSKA (reference sequence). CDR3: CSARDPRVTPYEQYF. The CDR3 region has the DNA TGCAGTGCTAGAGATCCAAGAGTAACCCCCTACGAGCAGTACTTC.

This clonotype was recorded at least ten times. The chain links TRBV12-3 or TRBV12-4 to TRBJ2-3, with 10 bases that match TRBD2. CDR3 length equals 17 residues. The trim removed 3 bases at V and 3 bases at J, leaving 9 bases unmatched. The CDR3 is CASSFGRASGRTDTQYF. The DNA of the CDR3 is TGTGCCAGCAGTTTCGGTAGGGCTAGCGGGAGAACAGATACGCAGTATTTT.

This clonotype was seen many times. The rearrangement joins TRBV12-3 or TRBV12-4 to TRBJ1-5; possibly TRBD1 for D (5 bases). Trimming removed 1 base at V and 11 bases at J, with 9 bases between. The CDR3 loop spans 12 amino acids. The CDR3 DNA reads TGTGCCAGCAGTTTAGTGGGGGGATCCCAGCATTTT. It codes for CASSLVGGSQHF.

This clonotype occurred a few times. This sequence joins TRBV24-1 and TRBJ2-5; 10 bases align to TRBD1. This CDR3 has 17 residues. Per the germline V gene, CDR1 is KGHDR and CDR2 is SFDVKD. With V trimmed by 3 bases and J by 5 bases, 11 bases remained unmatched. The CDR3 is CATSDNIRQGARETQYF. CDR3 bases: TGTGCCACCAGTGATAACATTCGACAGGGGGCTCGGGAGACCCAGTACTTC.